The 17 T cell receptor beta chains in this list originate from one sample, sequenced in a study of blood T cell repertoires in COVID-19. Clones were read by immunoSEQ multiplex PCR, and TCRdb kept only the in-frame ones, dropping some. Of 200,000 to 250,000 clones in the sample, roughly four fifths were seen once. The source material was PBMCs or T cells enriched from blood (not recorded which). Receptors originate from a man between 60 and 75 years old who had recovered from COVID-19.

The chain links TRBV7-2 to TRBJ1-1, with TRBD1 matching 7 bases. The CDR3 covers 15 residues. The V gene's germline CDR1 is SGHTA and CDR2 FQGNSA. The V and J ends lost 1 base and 4 bases, in that order; junction bases with no gene match: 6. In DNA, the CDR3 is TGTGCCAGCAGCTTAGTACAACAGGGGATCACTGAAGCTTTCTTT. Protein: CASSLVQQGITEAFF.

Only a few counts were recorded for this clone. CDR3 region: CASSLDRTPNYGYTF. The CDR3 DNA sequence: TGTGCCAGCAGCTTAGACAGAACCCCTAACTATGGCTACACCTTC. The chain couples TRBV7-2 to TRBJ1-2; D is uncertain. Germline CDR1 reads SGHTA; CDR2 reads FQGNSA. Deletions cut 1 base from V and 0 bases from J, with 9 bases between. The CDR3 is 15 residues long.

This clone was detected only a few times. The chain has TRBV25-1 and TRBJ2-7; 7 bases fit TRBD1. Germline V gene sequence: CDR1 MGHDK, CDR2 SYGVNS. The junction had 12 bases not matched to a gene; V was cut back by 1 base and J by 3 bases. CDR3 length: 17 amino acids. The CDR3 region is CASSESSGTANYYEQYF. For the CDR3, the DNA is TGTGCCAGCAGTGAATCTTCCGGGACAGCAAATTACTACGAGCAGTACTTC.

The chain links TRBV3-1 (or the pseudogene TRBV3-2) to TRBJ2-7, with 7 bases identical to TRBD1. Germline loops: CDR1 LGHDT, CDR2 YNNKEL (reference sequence). This CDR3 region has 15 residues. Germline trimming cut 4 bases from V and 0 bases from J; bases unmatched to any gene: 6. In DNA, the CDR3 is TGTGCCAGCAGCCCCCGCTGGGACAGCTCCTACGAGCAGTACTTC. Translation gives CASSPRWDSSYEQYF.

The chain combines TRBV7-9 with TRBJ2-7; tentative D call: TRBD2 (5 bases). V was pared by 1 base and J by 2 bases, with 18 bases between. The germline V gene has CDR1 SEHNR and CDR2 FQNEAQ (reference sequence). This CDR3 has 17 residues. CDR3 amino acids: CASSLVFEGQVPYEQYF. DNA of the CDR3: TGTGCCAGCAGCTTAGTTTTTGAGGGCCAGGTCCCCTACGAGCAGTACTTC.

The chain employs TRBV5-1 and TRBJ2-1, with 8 bases that match TRBD1. The CDR3 has 13 amino acids. V was clipped by 5 bases and J by 2 bases; unmatched bases: 0. In germline, CDR1 is SGHRS, CDR2 YFSETQ. For the CDR3, the DNA is TGCGCCAGCAGACAGGGGGCCTACAATGAGCAGTTCTTC. It specifies CASRQGAYNEQFF.

The rearrangement joins TRBV5-5 to TRBJ2-3, with no clear D. The CDR3 extends over 14 amino acids. Trimming pared 2 bases from V and 2 bases from J, leaving 9 bases between. Per germline, CDR1 SGHKS and CDR2 YYEKEE (reference sequence). The CDR3 sequence: CASSFGFDTDTQYF. In DNA, the CDR3 is TGTGCCAGCAGCTTCGGGTTTGACACAGATACGCAGTATTTT.

This sequence joins TRBV27 and TRBJ1-1; TRBD1 agrees at 10 bases. CDR1 is MNHEY and CDR2 is SMNVEV in the germline V gene (reference sequence). CDR3 length: 20 residues. V lost 2 bases and J lost 0; bases outside the gene matches: 15. The CDR3 loop is CASSLIPPGQGPRMNTEAFF. The CDR3 DNA is TGTGCCAGCAGTTTAATTCCTCCGGGACAGGGGCCCCGAATGAACACTGAAGCTTTCTTT.

The rearrangement joins TRBV24-1 to TRBJ2-7, with a weak D call TRBD2 (5 bases). This CDR3 is built from 14 residues. CDR1 is KGHDR, CDR2 SFDVKD, per germline. Trimming removed 9 bases from V and 0 bases from J, with 14 bases in between. Written as DNA, the CDR3 is TGTGCCACCGCCCCAACGGGAAACTCCTACGAGCAGTACTTC. As protein: CATAPTGNSYEQYF.

The V gene is TRBV18, the J gene TRBJ1-6, with 11 bases matching TRBD1. Germline V CDR1 and CDR2: KGHSH, LQKENI. This CDR3 contains 17 residues. Trimming removed 3 bases from V and 9 bases from J; junction bases left unmatched: 10. CDR3 in DNA: TGTGCCAGCTCACCTCTTAACCGGGACAGGGGGATTTCACCCCTCCACTTT. Amino acids: CASSPLNRDRGISPLHF.

The gene calls are TRBV6-1 and TRBJ2-2; perhaps TRBD2 as D (5 bases). V lost 3 bases, J lost 0 bases, and 11 bases lay in between. In germline, CDR1 is MNHNS, CDR2 SASEGT. CDR3 length: 16 residues. CDR3 residues: CASSEEAATNTGELFF. DNA for the CDR3: TGTGCCAGCAGTGAGGAGGCAGCCACGAACACCGGGGAGCTGTTTTTT.

The genes are TRBV9 and TRBJ2-2; TRBD2 is a possible D gene (6 bases). V lost 0 bases and J lost 2, with 11 bases in between. Looked up from germline, CDR1 is SGDLS and CDR2 is YYNGEE. The CDR3 length is 16 residues. CDR3 in DNA: TGTGCCAGCAGCGTAGTTCTGGGGGGTAACACCGGGGAGCTGTTTTTT. Amino acids: CASSVVLGGNTGELFF.

A single count supports this clone. The J gene is TRBJ2-1, the V gene TRBV29-1; no definite D call. V was clipped by 5 bases and J by 0 bases, with 5 bases between them. The CDR3 runs to 12 residues. In germline, CDR1 is SQVTM, CDR2 ANQGSEA. The CDR3 DNA follows: TGCAGCGTTAGCGTCTCCTACAATGAGCAGTTCTTC. Translation gives CSVSVSYNEQFF.

The table lists this clone with a count of one. This chain connects TRBV19 to TRBJ1-2; D may be TRBD1 (5 bases). The CDR3 totals 14 residues. Germline assignment: CDR1 LNHDA and CDR2 SQIVND (reference sequence). Trimming stripped 6 bases from V and 7 bases from J, with 18 bases between. For the CDR3, the DNA is TGTGCCAGTAGCCCCCTGGCCAGGGAATCTGGCTACACCTTC. Translation gives CASSPLARESGYTF. Full variable domain (remainder filled in from reference TRBV19 and TRBJ1-2): DGGITQSPKYLFRKEGQNVTLSCEQNLNHDAMYWYRQDPGQGLRLIYYSQIVNDFQKGDIAEGYSVSREKKESFPLTVTSAQKNPTAFYLCASSPLARESGYTFGSGTRLTVV.

CDR3 nucleotide sequence: TGTGCCATCAGTGAGTCGCGGCAGCAAATTAGGGGGGAGCTGTTTTTT. This codes for CAISESRQQIRGELFF. The chain employs TRBV10-3 and TRBJ2-2; D gene uncertain. Germline V gives CDR1 ENHRY, CDR2 SYGVKD. CDR3 length equals 16 residues. With 0 bases removed from V and 8 bases from J, the gap between germline ends came to 16 bases.

This sequence joins TRBV4-3 and TRBJ1-2, with 9 bases matching TRBD1. This CDR3 region has 14 residues. The germline V gene encodes CDR1 LGHNA and CDR2 YSLEER. V dropped 3 bases and J dropped 5; count of bases not matched to a gene: 4. The CDR3 region has the DNA TGCGCCAGCAGCCATAGGGACAGGGTATATGGCTACACCTTC. Its translation: CASSHRDRVYGYTF.

This sequence joins TRBV7-9 and TRBJ1-1; D is unclear. V was trimmed by 2 bases and J by 2 bases, leaving 6 bases between them. This CDR3 has 13 amino acids. CDR1 is SEHNR, CDR2 FQNEAQ, per germline (reference sequence). For the CDR3, the DNA is TGTGCCAGCAGCTTATCGTCCAACACTGAAGCTTTCTTT. Protein: CASSLSSNTEAFF.